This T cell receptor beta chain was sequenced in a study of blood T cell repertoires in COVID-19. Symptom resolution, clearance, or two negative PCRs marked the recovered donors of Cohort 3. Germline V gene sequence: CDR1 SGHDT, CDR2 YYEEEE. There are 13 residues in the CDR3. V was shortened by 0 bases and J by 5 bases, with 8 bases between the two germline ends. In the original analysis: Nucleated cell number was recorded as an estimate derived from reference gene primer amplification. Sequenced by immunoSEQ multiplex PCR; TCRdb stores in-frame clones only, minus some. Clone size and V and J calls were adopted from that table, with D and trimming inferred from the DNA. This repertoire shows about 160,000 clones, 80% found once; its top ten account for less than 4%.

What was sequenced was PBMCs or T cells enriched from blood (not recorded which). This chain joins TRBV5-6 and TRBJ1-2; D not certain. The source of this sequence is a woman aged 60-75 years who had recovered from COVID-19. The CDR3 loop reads CASSLDSGYGYTF. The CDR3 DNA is TGTGCCAGCAGCTTGGACTCGGGGTATGGCTACACCTTC. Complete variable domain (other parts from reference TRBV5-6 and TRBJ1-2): DAGVTQSPTHLIKTRGQQVTLRCSPKSGHDTVSWYQQALGQGPQFIFQYYEEEERQRGNFPDRFSGHQFPNYSSELNVNALLLGDSALYLCASSLDSGYGYTFGSGTRLTVV.